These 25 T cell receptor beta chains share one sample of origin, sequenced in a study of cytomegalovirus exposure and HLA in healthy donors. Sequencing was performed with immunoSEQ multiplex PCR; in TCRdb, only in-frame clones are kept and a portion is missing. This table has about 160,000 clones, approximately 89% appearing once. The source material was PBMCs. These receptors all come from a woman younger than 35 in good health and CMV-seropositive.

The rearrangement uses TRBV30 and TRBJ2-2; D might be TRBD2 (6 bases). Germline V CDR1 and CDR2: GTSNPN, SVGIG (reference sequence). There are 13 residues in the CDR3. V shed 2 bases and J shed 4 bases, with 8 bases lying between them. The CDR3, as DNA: TGTGCCTGGAGTAGCGGGCCCACCGGGGAGCTGTTTTTT. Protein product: CAWSSGPTGELFF. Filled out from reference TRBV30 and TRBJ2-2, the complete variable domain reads SQTIHQWPATLVQPVGSPLSLECTVEGTSNPNLYWYRQAAGRGLQLLFYSVGIGQISSEVPQNLSASRPQDRQFILSSKKLLLSDSGFYLCAWSSGPTGELFFGEGSRLTVL.

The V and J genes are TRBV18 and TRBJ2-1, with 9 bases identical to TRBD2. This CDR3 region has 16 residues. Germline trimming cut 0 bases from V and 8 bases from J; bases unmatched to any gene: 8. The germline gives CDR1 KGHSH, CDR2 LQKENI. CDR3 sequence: CASSPPPLAGSDEQFF. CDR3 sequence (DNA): TGTGCCAGCTCACCACCGCCGCTAGCGGGAAGCGATGAGCAGTTCTTC.

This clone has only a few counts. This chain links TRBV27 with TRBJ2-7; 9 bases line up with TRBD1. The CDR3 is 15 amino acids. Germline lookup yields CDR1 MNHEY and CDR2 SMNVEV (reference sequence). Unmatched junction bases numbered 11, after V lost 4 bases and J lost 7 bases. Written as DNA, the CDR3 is TGTGCCAGCAGTTCCGGGACAGGGAGTCTTGGAGAGCAGTACTTC. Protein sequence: CASSSGTGSLGEQYF.

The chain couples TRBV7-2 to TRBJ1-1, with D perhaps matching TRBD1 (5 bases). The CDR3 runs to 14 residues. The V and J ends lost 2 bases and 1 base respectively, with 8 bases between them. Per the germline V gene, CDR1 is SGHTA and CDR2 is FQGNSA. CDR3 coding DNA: TGTGCCAGCAGCTTATTTCAGGGGAACACTGAAGCTTTCTTT. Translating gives CASSLFQGNTEAFF.

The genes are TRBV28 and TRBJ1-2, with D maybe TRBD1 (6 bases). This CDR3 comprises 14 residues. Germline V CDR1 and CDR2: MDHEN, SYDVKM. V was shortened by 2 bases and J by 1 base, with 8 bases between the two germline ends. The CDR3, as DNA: TGTGCCAGCAGTTTAAGGACAGATAACTATGGCTACACCTTC. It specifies CASSLRTDNYGYTF.

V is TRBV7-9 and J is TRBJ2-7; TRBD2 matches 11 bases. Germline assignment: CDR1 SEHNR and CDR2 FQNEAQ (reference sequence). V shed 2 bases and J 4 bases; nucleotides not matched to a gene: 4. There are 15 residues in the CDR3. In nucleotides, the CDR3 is TGTGCCAGCAGCTTACTTAGCGGGAGGGAATACGAGCAGTACTTC. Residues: CASSLLSGREYEQYF.

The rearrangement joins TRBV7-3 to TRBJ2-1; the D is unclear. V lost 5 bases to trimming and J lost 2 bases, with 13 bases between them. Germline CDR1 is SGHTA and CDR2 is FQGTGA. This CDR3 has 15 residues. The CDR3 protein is CASSQSLIPYNEQFF. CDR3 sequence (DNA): TGTGCCAGCAGCCAAAGCCTGATACCCTACAATGAGCAGTTCTTC.

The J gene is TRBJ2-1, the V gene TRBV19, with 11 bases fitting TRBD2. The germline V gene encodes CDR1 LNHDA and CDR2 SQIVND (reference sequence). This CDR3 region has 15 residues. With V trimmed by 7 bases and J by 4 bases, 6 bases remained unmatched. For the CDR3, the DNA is TGTGCCAGTACCTCACTAGCGGGAGAGTACAATGAGCAGTTCTTC. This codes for CASTSLAGEYNEQFF.

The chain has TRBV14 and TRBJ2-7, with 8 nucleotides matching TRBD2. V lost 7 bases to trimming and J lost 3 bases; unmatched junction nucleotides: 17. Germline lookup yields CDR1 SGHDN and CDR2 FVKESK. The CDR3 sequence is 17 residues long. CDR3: CASTKRYHGGASYEQYF. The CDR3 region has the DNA TGTGCCAGCACCAAAAGATACCACGGGGGGGCGAGCTACGAGCAGTACTTC.

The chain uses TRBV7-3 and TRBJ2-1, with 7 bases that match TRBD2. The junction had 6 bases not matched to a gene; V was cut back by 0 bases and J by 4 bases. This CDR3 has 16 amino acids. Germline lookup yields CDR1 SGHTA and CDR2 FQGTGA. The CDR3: CASSLTGLAEYNEQFF. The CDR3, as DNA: TGTGCCAGCAGCTTAACGGGCCTAGCGGAGTACAATGAGCAGTTCTTC.

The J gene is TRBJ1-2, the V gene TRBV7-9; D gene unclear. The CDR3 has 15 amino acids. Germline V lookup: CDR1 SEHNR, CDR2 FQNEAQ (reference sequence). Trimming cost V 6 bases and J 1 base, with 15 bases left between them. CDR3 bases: TGTGCCAGCAGAGCGACGCGGGGAATTAACTATGGCTACACCTTC. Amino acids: CASRATRGINYGYTF.

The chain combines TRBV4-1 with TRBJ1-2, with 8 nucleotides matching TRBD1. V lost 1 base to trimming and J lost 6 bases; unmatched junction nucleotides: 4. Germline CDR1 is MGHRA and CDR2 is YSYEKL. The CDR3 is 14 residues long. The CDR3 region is CASSQASDRDGYTF. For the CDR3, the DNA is TGCGCCAGCAGCCAAGCTTCGGACAGGGATGGCTACACCTTC.

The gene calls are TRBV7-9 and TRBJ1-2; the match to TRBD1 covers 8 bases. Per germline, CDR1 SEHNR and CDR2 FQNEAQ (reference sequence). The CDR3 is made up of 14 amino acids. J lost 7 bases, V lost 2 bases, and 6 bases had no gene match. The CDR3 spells CASSLWDDRGGYTF. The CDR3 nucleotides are TGTGCCAGCAGCTTATGGGACGACAGGGGTGGCTACACCTTC. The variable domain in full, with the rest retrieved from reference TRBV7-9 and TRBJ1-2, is DTGVSQNPRHKITKRGQNVTFRCDPISEHNRLYWYRQTLGQGPEFLTYFQNEAQLEKSRLLSDRFSAERPKGSFSTLEIQRTEQGDSAMYLCASSLWDDRGGYTFGSGTRLTVV.

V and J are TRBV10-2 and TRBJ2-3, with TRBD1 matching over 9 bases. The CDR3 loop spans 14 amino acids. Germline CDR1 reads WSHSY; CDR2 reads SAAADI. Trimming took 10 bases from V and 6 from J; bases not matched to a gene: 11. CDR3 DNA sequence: TGCGCCATTTCGGGACAGGGTAAAACGGATACGCAGTATTTT. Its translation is CAISGQGKTDTQYF.

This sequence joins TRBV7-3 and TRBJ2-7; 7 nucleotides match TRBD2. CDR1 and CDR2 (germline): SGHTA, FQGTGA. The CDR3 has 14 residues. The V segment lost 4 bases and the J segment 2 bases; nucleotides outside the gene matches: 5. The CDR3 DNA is TGTGCCAGCAGCTCAGGGAGGGGACCCTACGAGCAGTACTTC. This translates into CASSSGRGPYEQYF.

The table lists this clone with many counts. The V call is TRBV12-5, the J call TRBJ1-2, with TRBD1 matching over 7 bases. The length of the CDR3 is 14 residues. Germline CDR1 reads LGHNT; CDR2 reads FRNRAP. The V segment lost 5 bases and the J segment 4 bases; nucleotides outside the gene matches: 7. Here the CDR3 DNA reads TGTGCTAGTGGTGGCAAGGGACAGCTCTATGGCTACACCTTC. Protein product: CASGGKGQLYGYTF.

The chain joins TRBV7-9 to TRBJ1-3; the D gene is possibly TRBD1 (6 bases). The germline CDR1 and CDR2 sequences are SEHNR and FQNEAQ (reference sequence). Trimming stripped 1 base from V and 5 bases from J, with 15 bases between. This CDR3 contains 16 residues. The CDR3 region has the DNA TGTGCCAGCAGCTTAGTAATGACAGGAGCTAGAAACACCATATATTTT. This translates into CASSLVMTGARNTIYF.

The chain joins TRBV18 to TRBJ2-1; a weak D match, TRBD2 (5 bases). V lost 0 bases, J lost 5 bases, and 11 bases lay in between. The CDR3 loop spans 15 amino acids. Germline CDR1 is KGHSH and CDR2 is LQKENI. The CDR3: CASSPPVGLDNEQFF. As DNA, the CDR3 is TGTGCCAGCTCACCACCCGTAGGACTTGACAATGAGCAGTTCTTC.

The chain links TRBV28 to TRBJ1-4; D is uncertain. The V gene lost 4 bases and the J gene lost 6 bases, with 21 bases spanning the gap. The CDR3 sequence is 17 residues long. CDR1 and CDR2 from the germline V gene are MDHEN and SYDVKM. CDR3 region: CASSSAFIRLEDEKLFF. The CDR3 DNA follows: TGTGCCAGCAGTTCCGCCTTTATCCGACTTGAGGATGAAAAACTGTTTTTT.

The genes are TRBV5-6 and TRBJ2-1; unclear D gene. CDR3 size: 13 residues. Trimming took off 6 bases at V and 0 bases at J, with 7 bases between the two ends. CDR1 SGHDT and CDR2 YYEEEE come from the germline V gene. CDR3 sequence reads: CASNRVSYNEQFF. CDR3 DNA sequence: TGTGCCAGCAACCGGGTCTCCTACAATGAGCAGTTCTTC.

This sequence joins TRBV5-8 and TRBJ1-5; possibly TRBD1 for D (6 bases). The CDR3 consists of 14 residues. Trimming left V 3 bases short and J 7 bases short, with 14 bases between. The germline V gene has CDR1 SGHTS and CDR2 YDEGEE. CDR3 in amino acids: CASSSRQAKQPQHF. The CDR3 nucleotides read TGTGCCAGCAGCTCCCGACAGGCCAAACAGCCCCAGCATTTT.

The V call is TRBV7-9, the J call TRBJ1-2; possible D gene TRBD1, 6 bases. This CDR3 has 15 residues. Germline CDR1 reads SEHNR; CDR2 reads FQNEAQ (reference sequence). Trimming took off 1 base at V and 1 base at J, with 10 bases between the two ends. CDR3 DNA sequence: TGTGCCAGCAGCTTAGGCGGACAGTATAACTATGGCTACACCTTC. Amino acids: CASSLGGQYNYGYTF.

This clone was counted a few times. The CDR3 DNA reads TGTGCCAGCTGGGCCCTAGCGGGCGCAGGTGAGCAGTTCTTC. Translation gives CASWALAGAGEQFF. This chain links TRBV18 with TRBJ2-1; the match to TRBD2 covers 8 bases. The ends lost 7 bases at V and 9 bases at J; junction bases unmatched: 11. There are 14 residues in the CDR3. Germline V gene data show CDR1 as KGHSH and CDR2 as LQKENI.

The CDR3 sequence: CASGYLGGREGYTF. In DNA form, the CDR3 reads TGTGCTAGTGGCTATTTGGGGGGGCGAGAAGGCTACACCTTC. The rearrangement uses TRBV12-5 and TRBJ1-2, with D perhaps matching TRBD1 (6 bases). The CDR3 runs to 14 residues. From germline, CDR1 is LGHNT and CDR2 FRNRAP. The V end was cut by 6 bases, the J end by 8 bases, with 19 bases between. The variable domain in full, with the rest retrieved from reference TRBV12-5 and TRBJ1-2, is DARVTQTPRHKVTEMGQEVTMRCQPILGHNTVFWYRQTMMQGLELLAYFRNRAPLDDSGMPKDRFSAEMPDATLATLKIQPSEPRDSAVYFCASGYLGGREGYTFGSGTRLTVV.

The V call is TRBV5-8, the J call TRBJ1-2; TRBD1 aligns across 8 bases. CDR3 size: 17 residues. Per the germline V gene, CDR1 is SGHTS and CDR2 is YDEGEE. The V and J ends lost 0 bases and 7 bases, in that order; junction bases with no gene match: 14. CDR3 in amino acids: CASSLVAGGSLLVGYTF. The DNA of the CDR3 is TGTGCCAGCAGCTTGGTGGCAGGGGGCAGCCTTTTGGTTGGCTACACCTTC.